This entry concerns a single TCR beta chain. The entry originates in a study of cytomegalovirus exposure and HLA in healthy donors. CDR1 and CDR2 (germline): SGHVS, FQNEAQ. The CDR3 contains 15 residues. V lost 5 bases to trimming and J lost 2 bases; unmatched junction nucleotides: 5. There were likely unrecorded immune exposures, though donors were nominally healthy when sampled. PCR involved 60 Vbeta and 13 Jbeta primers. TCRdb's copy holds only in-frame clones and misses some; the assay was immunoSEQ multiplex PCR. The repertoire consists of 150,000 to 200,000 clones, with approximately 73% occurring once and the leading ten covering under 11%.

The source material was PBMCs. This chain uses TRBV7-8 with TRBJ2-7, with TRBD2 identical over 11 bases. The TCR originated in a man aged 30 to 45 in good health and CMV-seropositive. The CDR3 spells CASSPLAGGAYEQYF. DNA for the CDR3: TGTGCCAGCAGCCCCCTAGCGGGAGGTGCCTACGAGCAGTACTTC. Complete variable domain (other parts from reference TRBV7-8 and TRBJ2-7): GAGVSQSPRYKVAKRGQDVALRCDPISGHVSLFWYQQALGQGPEFLTYFQNEAQLDKSGLPSDRFFAERPEGSVSTLKIQRTQQEDSAVYLCASSPLAGGAYEQYFGPGTRLTVT.